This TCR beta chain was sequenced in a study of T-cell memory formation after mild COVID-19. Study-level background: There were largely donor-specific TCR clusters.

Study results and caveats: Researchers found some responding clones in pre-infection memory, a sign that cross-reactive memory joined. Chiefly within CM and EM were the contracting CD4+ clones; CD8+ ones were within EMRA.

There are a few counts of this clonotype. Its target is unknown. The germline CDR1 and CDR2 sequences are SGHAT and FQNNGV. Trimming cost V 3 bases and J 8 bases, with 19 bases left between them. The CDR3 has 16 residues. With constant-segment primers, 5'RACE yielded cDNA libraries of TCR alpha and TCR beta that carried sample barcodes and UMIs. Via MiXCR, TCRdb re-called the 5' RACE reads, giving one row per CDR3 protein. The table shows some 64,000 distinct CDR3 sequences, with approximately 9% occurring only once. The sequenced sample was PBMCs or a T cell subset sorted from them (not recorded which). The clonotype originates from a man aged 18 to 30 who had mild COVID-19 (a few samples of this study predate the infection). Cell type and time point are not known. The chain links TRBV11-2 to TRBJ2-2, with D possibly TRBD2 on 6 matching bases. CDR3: CASSFLASVGWGELFF. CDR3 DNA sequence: TGTGCCAGCAGCTTCCTAGCGTCAGTTGGTTGGGGGGAGCTGTTTTTT.